A single T cell receptor beta chain is shown here with its context. Its specificity is unknown. TCRdb ran MiXCR on the reads and lists one entry per CDR3 protein. The sample records approximately 990,000 distinct CDR3 sequences, roughly 30% being singletons. This sample was taken from a study of T cell repertoires in cytomegalovirus infection. Study at large: Selected CMV epitopes included recently identified HLA-C-restricted ones as well as well-studied HLA-B-restricted ones. Indications came from public TCR beta signatures; they pointed to CMV infection and to a matching HLA type. Study-level findings and limits: The cumulative frequency of public TCR beta families distinguished individuals who carried CMV together with the relevant HLA. The ex vivo response was dominated by HLA-C-restricted CMV-specific TCR beta clonotypes.

The receptor was derived from a human donor in good health (CMV status not recorded). Some clones in this sample may be carry-over from other donors' samples. The source was cultured CD8+ T cells from PBMCs, collected from culture after CMV antigen stimulation.

The CDR3 loop is CASSLGTSGALKETQYF. The CDR3 DNA follows: TGTGCCAGCAGCTTAGGTACTAGCGGGGCCTTGAAAGAGACCCAGTACTTC. This chain connects TRBV7-9 to TRBJ2-5; 10 bases line up with TRBD2. The CDR3 has 17 amino acids. The V gene's germline CDR1 is SEHNR and CDR2 FQNEAQ (reference sequence). Losses at the gene ends were 1 base for V and 3 bases for J; bases not matched to a gene: 8.